This is a list of T cell receptor beta chains from one sample in a study of shared clonotypes between healthy human individuals. Clones were read by immunoSEQ multiplex PCR, and TCRdb kept only the in-frame ones, dropping some. The data contain nearly 600,000 clones, about 95% of them singletons. The sample was naive CD8+ T cells sorted from blood. All receptors derive from a woman in her twenties or thirties in good health. Each CDR3 is given with its conserved first and last residue. Each record gives: V gene, CDR3 length, D gene, clone size, J gene, CDR3 protein, CDR3 DNA. The D gene is left open where the match is weak. Some rows mark clone size as missing; the rest say once, few, many or name a class of expanded clone.

V: TRBV7-9; length: 15; D: NA; size: NA; J: TRBJ1-1; CDR3: CASSQSRFSNTEAFF; DNA: TGTGCCAGCAGCCAGAGTCGATTCTCGAACACTGAAGCTTTCTTT
V: TRBV9; length: 17; D: TRBD2; size: NA; J: TRBJ2-2; CDR3: CASSTTQVSGSTGELFF; DNA: TGTGCCAGCAGCACAACCCAGGTTAGCGGGAGCACCGGGGAGCTGTTTTTT
V: TRBV19; length: 16; D: TRBD1; size: NA; J: TRBJ1-1; CDR3: CASSRDREQGTTEAFF; DNA: TGTGCCAGTAGTCGGGACAGGGAACAGGGAACGACTGAAGCTTTCTTT
V: TRBV2; length: 14; D: NA; size: NA; J: TRBJ1-2; CDR3: CASSANPGFYGYTF; DNA: TGTGCCAGCAGTGCCAATCCGGGCTTCTATGGCTACACCTTC
V: TRBV6-1; length: 16; D: TRBD2; size: few; J: TRBJ2-5; CDR3: CASSEGLAGPGETQYF; DNA: TGTGCCAGCAGTGAGGGACTAGCGGGGCCGGGAGAGACCCAGTACTTC
V: TRBV7-9; length: 12; D: NA; size: NA; J: TRBJ1-4; CDR3: CASSPYNEKLFF; DNA: TGTGCCAGCAGCCCCTATAATGAAAAACTGTTTTTT
V: TRBV6-1; length: 12; D: NA; size: once; J: TRBJ1-5; CDR3: CASSEAGQPQHF; DNA: TGTGCCAGCAGTGAAGCAGGTCAGCCCCAGCATTTT
V: TRBV27; length: 14; D: NA; size: few; J: TRBJ1-5; CDR3: CASSKIGSNQPQHF; DNA: TGTGCCAGCAGCAAAATCGGGAGCAATCAGCCCCAGCATTTT
V: TRBV9; length: 12; D: NA; size: NA; J: TRBJ1-1; CDR3: CASSGENTEAFF; DNA: TGTGCCAGCAGTGGAGAGAACACTGAAGCTTTCTTT
V: TRBV11-2; length: 16; D: TRBD1; size: once; J: TRBJ2-2; CDR3: CASSLGTGDVTGELFF; DNA: TGTGCCAGCAGCCTCGGGACAGGGGATGTCACCGGGGAGCTGTTTTTT
V: TRBV28; length: 17; D: TRBD1; size: NA; J: TRBJ1-2; CDR3: CASSPPSDRESYCGYTF; DNA: TGTGCCAGCAGTCCCCCATCGGACAGGGAGAGTTACTGTGGCTACACCTTC
V: TRBV4-2; length: 16; D: NA; size: NA; J: TRBJ1-1; CDR3: CASSQIKEARESEAFF; DNA: TGTGCCAGCAGCCAGATCAAAGAGGCTCGGGAGTCTGAAGCTTTCTTT
V: TRBV27; length: 16; D: NA; size: NA; J: TRBJ2-1; CDR3: CASSLSLGTGYNEQFF; DNA: TGTGCCAGCAGCCTATCACTTGGGACTGGATACAATGAGCAGTTCTTC
V: TRBV7-7; length: 12; D: TRBD2; size: NA; J: TRBJ2-3; CDR3: CASSPAGGTQYF; DNA: TGTGCCAGCAGCCCCGCGGGGGGCACGCAGTATTTT
V: TRBV5-1; length: 15; D: NA; size: once; J: TRBJ2-7; CDR3: CASIDTSASSYEQYF; DNA: TGCGCCAGCATCGATACCTCAGCGAGCTCCTACGAGCAGTACTTC
V: TRBV5-1; length: 12; D: NA; size: NA; J: TRBJ2-3; CDR3: CASRGRTDTQYF; DNA: TGCGCCAGCAGGGGCCGCACAGATACGCAGTATTTT
V: TRBV27; length: 14; D: NA; size: NA; J: TRBJ2-7; CDR3: CASSSSGPSYEQYF; DNA: TGTGCCAGCAGTTCCAGCGGGCCTTCCTACGAGCAGTACTTC
V: TRBV4-1; length: 12; D: NA; size: NA; J: TRBJ2-2; CDR3: CASSQGTGELFF; DNA: TGCGCCAGCAGCCAAGGTACCGGGGAGCTGTTTTTT
V: TRBV9; length: 11; D: NA; size: NA; J: TRBJ2-3; CDR3: CASSATDTQYF; DNA: TGTGCCAGCAGCGCGACAGATACGCAGTATTTT
V: TRBV7-9; length: 18; D: TRBD1; size: NA; J: TRBJ2-3; CDR3: CASSSSTRRQGELNTQYF; DNA: TGTGCCAGCAGCTCATCCACCCGGCGACAGGGGGAGTTGAATACGCAGTATTTT
V: TRBV7-8; length: 15; D: NA; size: NA; J: TRBJ2-7; CDR3: CASSLSEMGTYEQYF; DNA: TGTGCCAGCAGCTTGTCAGAGATGGGGACGTACGAGCAGTACTTC
V: TRBV7-9; length: 14; D: NA; size: NA; J: TRBJ2-1; CDR3: CASLGDSGWDEQFF; DNA: TGTGCCAGCCTGGGGGATTCGGGGTGGGATGAGCAGTTCTTC
V: TRBV28; length: 14; D: NA; size: NA; J: TRBJ2-1; CDR3: CASSYVGADNEQFF; DNA: TGTGCCAGCAGTTACGTGGGAGCGGACAATGAGCAGTTCTTC
V: TRBV13; length: 14; D: NA; size: NA; J: TRBJ2-5; CDR3: CASSLRIRQETQYF; DNA: TGTGCCAGCAGCTTACGGATCAGGCAAGAGACCCAGTACTTC
V: TRBV28; length: 14; D: NA; size: NA; J: TRBJ1-5; CDR3: CASSLGVGGQPQHF; DNA: TGTGCCAGCAGTTTAGGGGTGGGAGGTCAGCCCCAGCATTTT
V: TRBV6-5; length: 15; D: TRBD2; size: NA; J: TRBJ2-7; CDR3: CASSAYSGSSYEQYF; DNA: TGTGCCAGCAGTGCCTATAGCGGGAGCTCCTACGAGCAGTACTTC
V: TRBV5-1; length: 14; D: NA; size: once; J: TRBJ1-5; CDR3: CAKQVALSNQPQHF; DNA: TGCGCCAAACAAGTGGCTCTTAGCAATCAGCCCCAGCATTTT
V: TRBV5-7; length: 14; D: NA; size: NA; J: TRBJ1-5; CDR3: CASSNTRVGQPQHF; DNA: TGTGCCAGCAGCAACACCCGGGTGGGACAGCCCCAGCATTTT
V: TRBV7-9; length: 16; D: TRBD2; size: NA; J: TRBJ2-2; CDR3: CASSFWTSQNTGELFF; DNA: TGTGCCAGCAGCTTCTGGACTAGCCAAAACACCGGGGAGCTGTTTTTT
V: TRBV19; length: 11; D: NA; size: NA; J: TRBJ2-7; CDR3: CASSDTYEQYF; DNA: TGTGCCAGTAGTGATACCTACGAGCAGTACTTC
V: TRBV19; length: 14; D: NA; size: NA; J: TRBJ2-7; CDR3: CASSIGGKSYEQYF; DNA: TGTGCCAGTAGTATCGGCGGGAAGTCCTACGAGCAGTACTTC
V: TRBV4-1; length: 14; D: NA; size: NA; J: TRBJ1-1; CDR3: CASSQGWRDTEAFF; DNA: TGCGCCAGCAGCCAAGGCTGGAGGGACACTGAAGCTTTCTTT
V: TRBV6-1; length: 12; D: NA; size: NA; J: TRBJ2-2; CDR3: CASMKGTGELFF; DNA: TGTGCCAGCATGAAAGGAACCGGGGAGCTGTTTTTT
V: TRBV2; length: 14; D: NA; size: NA; J: TRBJ2-7; CDR3: CASSYTTLPYEQYF; DNA: TGTGCCAGCAGTTACACTACCCTCCCCTACGAGCAGTACTTC
V: TRBV19; length: 13; D: TRBD2; size: NA; J: TRBJ2-1; CDR3: CASSIPEAGDQFF; DNA: TGTGCCAGTAGTATTCCTGAGGCGGGAGACCAGTTCTTC
V: TRBV7-9; length: 16; D: NA; size: NA; J: TRBJ2-1; CDR3: CASSLGRAGQHNEQFF; DNA: TGTGCCAGCAGCTTAGGTAGGGCTGGGCAGCACAATGAGCAGTTCTTC
V: TRBV27; length: 13; D: NA; size: NA; J: TRBJ2-7; CDR3: CASSSSPANEQYF; DNA: NA
V: TRBV20-1; length: 8; D: NA; size: NA; J: TRBJ1-2; CDR3: CSASRYTF; DNA: TGCAGTGCTAGTCGCTACACCTTC
V: TRBV28; length: 17; D: TRBD2; size: NA; J: TRBJ2-7; CDR3: CASNTQLAGAPSYEQYF; DNA: TGTGCCAGCAACACCCAACTAGCGGGAGCCCCCTCCTACGAGCAGTACTTC
V: TRBV28; length: 19; D: TRBD2; size: NA; J: TRBJ2-7; CDR3: CAPLSRLAGGPTNLFEQYF; DNA: TGTGCCCCCCTATCCCGACTAGCGGGAGGGCCGACTAACCTTTTCGAGCAGTACTTC